This T cell receptor (beta chain) was sequenced for a study of cytomegalovirus exposure and HLA in healthy donors. For the study at large: Earlier sequencing of 150 million to 200 million T cells yielded under 120 million unique TCR beta sequences.

Study conclusions and caveats: Reported results showed that the classifier diagnosed cytomegalovirus status with high specificity and sensitivity. Later analysis revealed greater clonal expansion in HLA-associated TCR beta chains than in equally common others. Immune exposure information available was restricted to CMV serostatus.

As to this clone: The target antigen is unknown.

Vbeta (60) and Jbeta (13) primers were used in the PCR. The protocol was immunoSEQ multiplex PCR, while the TCRdb copy is restricted to in-frame clones and leaves out a portion. The table records approximately 170,000 clones, around two thirds of them present only once. Germline trimming cut 4 bases from V and 5 bases from J; bases unmatched to any gene: 7. The CDR3 is 14 amino acids. Germline CDR1 reads MGHRA; CDR2 reads YSYEKL. The sequencing sample was made of PBMCs. The chain recombines TRBV4-1 with TRBJ1-1, with 7 bases matching TRBD1. The clonotype originates from a man aged 35 to 55 in good health and CMV-seronegative. CDR3 nucleotide sequence: TGCGCCAGCAGCCTCAAAGGACAGGTTACTGAAGCTTTCTTT. Translation gives CASSLKGQVTEAFF.